This TCR beta chain was recovered during a study of OX40 agonist ivuxolimab in advanced cancers. The overall study: The dose-escalation group included hepatocellular carcinoma, melanoma, renal cell carcinoma and head and neck cancer. Findings and limits, study-wide: The specificity for antigen of the expanded peripheral T cells was not determined.

This CDR3 spans 16 amino acids. J lost 0 bases, V lost 5 bases, and 5 bases had no gene match. Germline V gene lookup returns CDR1 ENHRY and CDR2 SYGVKD. About this clone: Antigen specificity is unknown.

Here immunoSEQ multiplex PCR was the method, and the copy in TCRdb shows in-frame clones only, minus some. The sample lists fewer than 30,000 clones; approximately 81% were seen once. Blood draws occurred at baseline, cycle 4 day 1, and cycle 7 day 1. This TCR was recovered from an adult with an advanced solid tumor such as melanoma, head and neck, liver or kidney cancer. The sample here was CD4+ or CD8+ T cells sorted from blood, taken in a trial of the OX40 agonist ivuxolimab. The rearrangement uses TRBV10-3 and TRBJ2-1; 9 bases line up with TRBD1. The CDR3 reads CAISRQGGSSYNEQFF. In DNA form, the CDR3 reads TGTGCCATCAGTCGACAGGGGGGGAGCTCCTACAATGAGCAGTTCTTC.